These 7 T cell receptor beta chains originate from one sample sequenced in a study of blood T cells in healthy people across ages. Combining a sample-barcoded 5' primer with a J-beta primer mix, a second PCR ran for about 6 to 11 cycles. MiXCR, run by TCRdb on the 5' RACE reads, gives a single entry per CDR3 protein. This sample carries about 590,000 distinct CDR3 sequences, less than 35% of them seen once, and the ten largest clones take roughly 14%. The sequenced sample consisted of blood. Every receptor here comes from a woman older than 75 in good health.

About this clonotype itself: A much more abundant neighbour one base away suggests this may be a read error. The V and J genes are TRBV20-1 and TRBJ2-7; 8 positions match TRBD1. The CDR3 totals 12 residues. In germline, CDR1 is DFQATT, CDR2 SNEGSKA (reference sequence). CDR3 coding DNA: TGCAGGGCCGTGGGACAGGCCTACGAGCAGTACTTC. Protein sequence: CRAVGQAYEQYF.

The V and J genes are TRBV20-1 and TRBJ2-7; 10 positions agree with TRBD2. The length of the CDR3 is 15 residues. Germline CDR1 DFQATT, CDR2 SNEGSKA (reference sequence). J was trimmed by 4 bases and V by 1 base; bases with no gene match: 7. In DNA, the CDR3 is TGCAGTGCTAGAGTAGCGTCTAGCGGGGGTTACGAGCAGTACTTC. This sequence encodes CSARVASSGGYEQYF.

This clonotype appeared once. CDR3: CASRAQGEGNTIYF. CDR3 DNA sequence: TGTGCCAGCAGAGCGCAGGGCGAGGGAAACACCATATATTTT. V gene TRBV27 combines with J gene TRBJ1-3; weak D call: TRBD1 (5 bases). Germline assignment: CDR1 MNHEY and CDR2 SMNVEV (reference sequence). This CDR3 spans 14 amino acids. V shed 6 bases and J shed 4 bases, with 13 bases lying between them.

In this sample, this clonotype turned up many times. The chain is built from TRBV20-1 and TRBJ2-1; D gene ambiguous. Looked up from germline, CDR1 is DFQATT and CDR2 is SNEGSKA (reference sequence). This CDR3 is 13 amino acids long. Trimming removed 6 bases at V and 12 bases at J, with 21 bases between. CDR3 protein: CSAYESTVRRQFF. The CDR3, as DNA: TGCAGTGCGTACGAGTCGACTGTTCGTAGGCAGTTCTTC.

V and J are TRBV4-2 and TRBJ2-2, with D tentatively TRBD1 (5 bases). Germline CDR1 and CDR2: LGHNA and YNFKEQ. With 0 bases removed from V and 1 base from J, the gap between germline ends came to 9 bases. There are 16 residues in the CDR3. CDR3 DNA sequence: TGTGCCAGCAGCCAAGATCTGGGGCAGAACACCGGGGAGCTGTTTTTT. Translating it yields CASSQDLGQNTGELFF.

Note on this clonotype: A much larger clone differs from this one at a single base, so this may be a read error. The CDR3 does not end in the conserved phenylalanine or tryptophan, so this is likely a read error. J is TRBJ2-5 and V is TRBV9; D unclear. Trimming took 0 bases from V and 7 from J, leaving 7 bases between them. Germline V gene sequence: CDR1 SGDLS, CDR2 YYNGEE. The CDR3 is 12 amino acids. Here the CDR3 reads CASSVVGGTQYC. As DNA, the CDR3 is TGTGCCAGCAGCGTAGTAGGTGGGACCCAGTACTGC.

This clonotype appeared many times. CDR3 sequence (DNA): TGTGCCAGCAGCCCATCCCCCCCGGGGACCCCGAGCAATCAGCCCCAGCATTTT. Translation: CASSPSPPGTPSNQPQHF. The chain links TRBV3-1 to TRBJ1-5; possible D gene TRBD1, 5 bases. This CDR3 comprises 18 residues. V gave up 4 bases and J gave up 1 base, with 20 bases separating them. Looked up from germline, CDR1 is LGHDT and CDR2 is YNNKEL (reference sequence).